Sequencing of this T cell receptor beta chain was carried out in a study of cytomegalovirus exposure and HLA in healthy donors. Turning to the study itself: There were 100 million to 120 million unique TCR beta sequences, drawn from 150 million to 200 million T cells, in an earlier analysis. Of the donors genotyped, several hundred in all, about 82% fell in the Caucasian-associated ancestry cluster. Study-level points and caveats: Later analysis suggested most CMV-associated TCR beta chains were HLA-restricted. Reportedly, a later analysis found an Asian-associated ancestry cluster had fewer N-insertions than the approximately 670-donor mean.

The length of the CDR3 is 14 residues. Trimming shortened V by 1 base and J by 4 bases, and 8 bases separated the two germline ends. Germline values: CDR1 MGHRA, CDR2 YSYEKL. The PCR employed 60 Vbeta primers together with 13 Jbeta primers. The method was immunoSEQ multiplex PCR; TCRdb's version includes in-frame clones alone and lacks a portion of them. Of about 130,000 clones in the sample, under 85% were seen once. A remark on this clone: Its specificity is not known.

The V and J genes are TRBV4-1 and TRBJ1-5, with D hard to call. The specimen sequenced was PBMCs. This receptor was taken from a woman aged 45 to 65 in good health and CMV-seropositive. The CDR3 nucleotides read TGCGCCAGCAGCCAAGGAGGACTTAATCAGCCCCAGCATTTT. It codes for CASSQGGLNQPQHF.